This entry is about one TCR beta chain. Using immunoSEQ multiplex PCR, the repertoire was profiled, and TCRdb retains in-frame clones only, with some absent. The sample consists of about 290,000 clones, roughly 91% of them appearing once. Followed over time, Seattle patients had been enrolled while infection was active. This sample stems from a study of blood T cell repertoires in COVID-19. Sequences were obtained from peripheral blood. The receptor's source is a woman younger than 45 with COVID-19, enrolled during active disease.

The CDR3 coding sequence is TGTGCCAGCAGTGAAGGTAGCGGGGGGGGATCCTACGAGCAGTACTTC. This translates into CASSEGSGGGSYEQYF. This chain joins TRBV6-1 and TRBJ2-7, with 11 bases aligning to TRBD2. Per germline, CDR1 MNHNS and CDR2 SASEGT. CDR3 length: 16 amino acids. Trimming removed 1 base from V and 1 base from J; junction bases left unmatched: 3.